The sequence of this T cell receptor (beta chain) was determined in a study of shared T cell receptors in the human thymus. Data came from immunoSEQ multiplex PCR; TCRdb stores just in-frame clones and leaves some out. Here the sample spans over 650,000 clones, 80% to 90% being singletons. Germline V CDR1 and CDR2: MGHRA, YSYEKL. The CDR3 loop spans 17 amino acids. The junction had 11 bases not matched to a gene; V was cut back by 2 bases and J by 5 bases. The sample was also linked to a second study, of human thymus T cells. That work adds: The study used thymus tissue resected during corrective heart surgery.

The rearrangement joins TRBV4-1 to TRBJ2-5; 10 bases fit TRBD1. Sequencing was done on a sample of thymocytes. This sequence originates from a boy in the first two years of life with a congenital heart defect. The CDR3 region has the DNA TGCGCCAGCAGCCAAACCTCGGGACAGGGGATTGGCGAGACCCAGTACTTC. It codes for CASSQTSGQGIGETQYF.